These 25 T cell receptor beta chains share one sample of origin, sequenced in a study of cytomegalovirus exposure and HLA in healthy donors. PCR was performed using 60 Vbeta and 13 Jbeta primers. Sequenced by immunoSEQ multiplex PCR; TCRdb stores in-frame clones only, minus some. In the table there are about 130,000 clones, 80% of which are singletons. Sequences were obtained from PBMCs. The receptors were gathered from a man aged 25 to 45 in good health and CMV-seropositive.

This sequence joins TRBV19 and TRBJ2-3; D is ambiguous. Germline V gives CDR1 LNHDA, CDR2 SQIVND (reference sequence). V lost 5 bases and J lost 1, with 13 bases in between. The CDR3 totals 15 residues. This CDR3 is CASSWAEHGTDTQYF. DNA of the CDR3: TGTGCCAGTAGTTGGGCCGAACACGGCACAGATACGCAGTATTTT.

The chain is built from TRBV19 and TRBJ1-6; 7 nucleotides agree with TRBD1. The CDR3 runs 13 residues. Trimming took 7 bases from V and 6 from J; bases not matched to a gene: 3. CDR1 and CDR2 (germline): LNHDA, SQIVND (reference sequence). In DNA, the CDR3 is TGTGCCAGTAAGGACAGGATTAATTCACCCCTCCACTTT. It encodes CASKDRINSPLHF.

CDR3 region: CASSDRGNTGELFF. CDR3 DNA sequence: TGCGCCAGCAGCGACAGGGGCAACACCGGGGAGCTGTTTTTT. This rearrangement joins TRBV4-1 to TRBJ2-2; 8 positions match TRBD1. The V gene end was trimmed by 5 bases and the J gene end by 2 bases; junction bases not matched to a gene: 1. Germline V gene sequence: CDR1 MGHRA, CDR2 YSYEKL. The CDR3 consists of 14 residues.

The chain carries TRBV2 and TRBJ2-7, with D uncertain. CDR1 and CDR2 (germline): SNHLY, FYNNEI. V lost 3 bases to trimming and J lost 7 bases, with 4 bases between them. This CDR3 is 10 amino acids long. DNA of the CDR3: TGTGCCAGCAGTGACGGGGAGCAGTACTTC. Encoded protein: CASSDGEQYF. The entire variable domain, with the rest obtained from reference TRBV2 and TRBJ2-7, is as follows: EPEVTQTPSHQVTQMGQEVILRCVPISNHLYFYWYRQILGQKVEFLVSFYNNEISEKSEIFDDQFSVERPDGSNFTLKIRSTKLEDSAMYFCASSDGEQYFGPGTRLTVT.

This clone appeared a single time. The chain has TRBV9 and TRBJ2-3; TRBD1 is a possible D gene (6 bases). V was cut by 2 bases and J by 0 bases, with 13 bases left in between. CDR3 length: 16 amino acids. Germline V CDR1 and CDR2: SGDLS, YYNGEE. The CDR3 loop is CASSVLGAASTDTQYF. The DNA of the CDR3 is TGTGCCAGCAGCGTCTTGGGGGCTGCAAGCACAGATACGCAGTATTTT.

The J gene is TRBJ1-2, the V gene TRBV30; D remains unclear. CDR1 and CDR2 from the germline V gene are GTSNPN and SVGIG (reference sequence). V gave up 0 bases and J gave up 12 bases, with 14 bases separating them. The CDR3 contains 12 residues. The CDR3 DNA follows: TGTGCCTGGAGTGTACAGCTGGGAGTAAACACCTTC. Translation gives CAWSVQLGVNTF. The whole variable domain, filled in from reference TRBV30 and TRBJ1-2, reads SQTIHQWPATLVQPVGSPLSLECTVEGTSNPNLYWYRQAAGRGLQLLFYSVGIGQISSEVPQNLSASRPQDRQFILSSKKLLLSDSGFYLCAWSVQLGVNTFGSGTRLTVV.

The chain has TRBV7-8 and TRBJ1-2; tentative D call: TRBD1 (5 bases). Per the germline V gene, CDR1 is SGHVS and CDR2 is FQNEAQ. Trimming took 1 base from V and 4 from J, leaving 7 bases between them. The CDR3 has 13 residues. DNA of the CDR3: TGTGCCAGCAGCTTAGGCAGGGCCTATGGCTACACCTTC. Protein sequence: CASSLGRAYGYTF.

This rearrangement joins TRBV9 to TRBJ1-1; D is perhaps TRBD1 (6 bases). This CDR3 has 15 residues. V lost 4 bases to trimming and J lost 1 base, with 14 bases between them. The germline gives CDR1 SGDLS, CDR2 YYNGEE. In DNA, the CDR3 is TGTGCCAGCAGCTCAGCTACAGGGAGGAACACTGAAGCTTTCTTT. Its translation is CASSSATGRNTEAFF.

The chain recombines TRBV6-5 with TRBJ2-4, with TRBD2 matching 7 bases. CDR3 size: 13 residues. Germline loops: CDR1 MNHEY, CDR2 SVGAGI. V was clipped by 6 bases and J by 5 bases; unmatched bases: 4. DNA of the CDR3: TGTGCCAGCAGCGGGGGGTTGGAAAACATTCAGTACTTC. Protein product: CASSGGLENIQYF.

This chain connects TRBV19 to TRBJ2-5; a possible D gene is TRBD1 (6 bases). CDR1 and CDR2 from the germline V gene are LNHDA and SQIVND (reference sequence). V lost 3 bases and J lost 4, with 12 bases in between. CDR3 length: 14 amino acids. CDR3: CASSILGHRETQYF. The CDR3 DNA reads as TGTGCCAGTAGTATTTTGGGACACCGAGAGACCCAGTACTTC.

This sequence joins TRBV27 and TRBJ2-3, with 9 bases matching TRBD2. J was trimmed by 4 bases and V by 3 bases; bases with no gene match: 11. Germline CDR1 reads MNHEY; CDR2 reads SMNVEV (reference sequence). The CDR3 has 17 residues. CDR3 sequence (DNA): TGTGCCAGCAGTTTGATTAGCGGGGGCCTCGGCCCAGATACGCAGTATTTT. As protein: CASSLISGGLGPDTQYF.

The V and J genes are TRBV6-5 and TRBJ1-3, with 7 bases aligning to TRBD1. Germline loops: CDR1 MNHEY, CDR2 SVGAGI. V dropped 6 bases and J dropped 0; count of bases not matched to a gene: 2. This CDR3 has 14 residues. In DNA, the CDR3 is TGTGCCAGCAGACGGGACAGCTCTGGAAACACCATATATTTT. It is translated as CASRRDSSGNTIYF.

The CDR3 loop is CASSPPGQGLTEAFF. DNA of the CDR3: TGCGCCAGCAGCCCTCCCGGACAGGGGCTCACTGAAGCTTTCTTT. V gene TRBV4-1 combines with J gene TRBJ1-1; 9 bases line up with TRBD1. CDR1 and CDR2 from the germline V gene are MGHRA and YSYEKL. This CDR3 region has 15 residues. The junction had 7 bases not matched to a gene; V was cut back by 4 bases and J by 4 bases.

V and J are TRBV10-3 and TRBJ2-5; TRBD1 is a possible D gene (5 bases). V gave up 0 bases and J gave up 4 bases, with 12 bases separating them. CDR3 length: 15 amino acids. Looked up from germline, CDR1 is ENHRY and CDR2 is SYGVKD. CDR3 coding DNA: TGTGCCATCAGTGAGTCGCGGCAGGGTTTAGAGACCCAGTACTTC. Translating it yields CAISESRQGLETQYF.

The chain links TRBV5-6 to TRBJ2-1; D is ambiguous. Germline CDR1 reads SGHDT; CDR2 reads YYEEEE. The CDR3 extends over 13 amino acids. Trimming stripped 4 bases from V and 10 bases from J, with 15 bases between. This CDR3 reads CASSLESRREQFF. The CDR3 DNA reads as TGTGCCAGCAGCCTGGAGTCGCGGAGAGAGCAGTTCTTC.

The CDR3 DNA reads as TGTGCCAGCGGGATCTTAGCGGGGGGGATCGAGCAGTACTTC. Amino acids: CASGILAGGIEQYF. The J gene is TRBJ2-7, the V gene TRBV6-5, with TRBD2 matching over 11 bases. The V and J ends lost 8 bases and 6 bases, in that order; junction bases with no gene match: 9. Germline values: CDR1 MNHEY, CDR2 SVGAGI. This CDR3 spans 14 amino acids.

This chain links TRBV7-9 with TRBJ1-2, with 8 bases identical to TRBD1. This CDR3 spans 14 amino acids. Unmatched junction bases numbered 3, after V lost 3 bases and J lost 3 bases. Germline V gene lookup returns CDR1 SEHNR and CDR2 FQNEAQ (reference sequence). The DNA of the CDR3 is TGTGCCAGCAGCTTCGGACAGGGCCACTATGGCTACACCTTC. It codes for CASSFGQGHYGYTF.

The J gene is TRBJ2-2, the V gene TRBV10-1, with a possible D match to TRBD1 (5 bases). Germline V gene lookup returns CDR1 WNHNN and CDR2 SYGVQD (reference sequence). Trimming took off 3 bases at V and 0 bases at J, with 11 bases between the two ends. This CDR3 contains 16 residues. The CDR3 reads CASSEGRVTNTGELFF. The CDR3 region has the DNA TGCGCCAGCAGTGAAGGCAGGGTAACGAACACCGGGGAGCTGTTTTTT.

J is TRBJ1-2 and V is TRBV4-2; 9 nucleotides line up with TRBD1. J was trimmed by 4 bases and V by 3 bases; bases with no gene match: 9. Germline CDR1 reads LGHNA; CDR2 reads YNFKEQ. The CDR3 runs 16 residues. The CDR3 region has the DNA TGTGCCAGCAGCCACCTCCTTGGACAGGGGACCTATGGCTACACCTTC. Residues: CASSHLLGQGTYGYTF.

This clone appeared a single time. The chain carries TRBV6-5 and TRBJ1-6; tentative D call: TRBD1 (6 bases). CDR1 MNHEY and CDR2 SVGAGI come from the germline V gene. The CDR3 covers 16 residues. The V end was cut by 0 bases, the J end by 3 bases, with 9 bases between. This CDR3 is CASSYSRGNYNSPLHF. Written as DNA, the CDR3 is TGTGCCAGCAGTTACTCGAGGGGGAACTATAATTCACCCCTCCACTTT.

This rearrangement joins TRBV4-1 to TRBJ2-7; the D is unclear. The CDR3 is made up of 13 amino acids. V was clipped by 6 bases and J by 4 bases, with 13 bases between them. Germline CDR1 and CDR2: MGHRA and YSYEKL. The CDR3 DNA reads TGCGCCAGCAGTCCGGTATTTTCGTACGAGCAGTACTTC. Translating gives CASSPVFSYEQYF.

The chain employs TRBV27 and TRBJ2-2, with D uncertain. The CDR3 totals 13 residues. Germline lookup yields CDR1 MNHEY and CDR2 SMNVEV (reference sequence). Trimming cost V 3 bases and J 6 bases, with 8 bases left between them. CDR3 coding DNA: TGTGCCAGCAGTTTCTATGTGTCCGGGGAGCTGTTTTTT. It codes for CASSFYVSGELFF.

In DNA, the CDR3 is TGCGCCAGCAGCCAAGATCGGAGGATTTCGGGCTACACCTTC. Its translation is CASSQDRRISGYTF. The V gene is TRBV4-1, the J gene TRBJ1-2, with D uncertain. The V gene lost 0 bases and the J gene lost 8 bases, with 13 bases spanning the gap. Germline CDR1 is MGHRA and CDR2 is YSYEKL. This CDR3 spans 14 amino acids.

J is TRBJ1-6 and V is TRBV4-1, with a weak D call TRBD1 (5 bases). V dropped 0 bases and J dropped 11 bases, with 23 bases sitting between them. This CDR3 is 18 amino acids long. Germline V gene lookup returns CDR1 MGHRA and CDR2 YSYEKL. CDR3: CASSQDLTGRKNNPPLHF. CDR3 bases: TGCGCCAGCAGCCAAGATCTCACAGGTCGGAAGAACAATCCACCCCTCCACTTT.

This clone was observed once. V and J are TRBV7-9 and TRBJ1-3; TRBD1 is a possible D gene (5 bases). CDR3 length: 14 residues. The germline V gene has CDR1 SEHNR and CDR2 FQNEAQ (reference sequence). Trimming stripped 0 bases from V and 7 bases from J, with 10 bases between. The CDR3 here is CASSLAGRVNTIYF. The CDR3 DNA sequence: TGTGCCAGCAGCTTAGCGGGCAGGGTGAACACCATATATTTT.